Presented here are 19 T cell receptor beta chains from one specimen sequenced in a study of T cells expressing NK-cell markers. TCRdb re-called the 5' RACE reads, yielding one record per CDR3 amino acid sequence without DNA. This repertoire includes about 260,000 distinct CDR3 sequences. The sequenced material came from blood T cells: a sorted CD56 or NKG2C T cell subset, CD4+ or CD8+ T cells, or bulk PBMC T cells (not recorded which). These receptors were obtained from a man younger than 35 in good health.

This rearrangement joins TRBV4-2 to TRBJ2-3; TCRdb indicates TRBD2, and absent DNA this call remains unverified. The CDR3 consists of 17 residues. CDR1 is LGHNA and CDR2 is YNFKEQ in the germline V gene. CDR3 in amino acids: CASSQVTSGSAADTQYF.

The V call is TRBV15, the J call TRBJ2-1; the TCRdb D gene call, TRBD2, has no DNA to confirm it. The length of the CDR3 is 15 residues. Germline CDR1 and CDR2: LNHNV and YYDKDF (reference sequence). CDR3 loop: CATSRGGRDYNEQFF.

The chain is built from TRBV7-3 and TRBJ2-3. The germline gives CDR1 SGHTA, CDR2 FQGTGA. The CDR3 loop spans 13 amino acids. CDR3 amino acids: CASSSTGPDTQYF.

The chain is built from TRBV7-7 and TRBJ2-2. The CDR3 totals 15 residues. Germline loops: CDR1 SSHAT, CDR2 FNYEAQ (reference sequence). CDR3 loop: CASSYSPGNTGELFF.

The chain couples TRBV4-2 to TRBJ2-3; lacking DNA, the TRBD1 call made by TCRdb goes unchecked. This CDR3 is built from 18 residues. Germline V gives CDR1 LGHNA, CDR2 YNFKEQ. The CDR3 reads CASSPYPRGTASTDTQYF.

The gene calls are TRBV12-3 or TRBV12-4 and TRBJ2-3. The CDR3 extends over 14 amino acids. This chain's CDR3 is CASSLAGPTDTQYF.

This chain uses TRBV5-4 with TRBJ2-3; TCRdb gives TRBD1 as the D gene, but with no DNA this cannot be confirmed. This CDR3 is built from 14 residues. CDR1 and CDR2 (germline): SGHNT, YYREEE (reference sequence). The CDR3: CASTNARERVTQYF. Filled out from reference TRBV5-4 and TRBJ2-3, the complete variable domain reads ETGVTQSPTHLIKTRGQQVTLRCSSQSGHNTVSWYQQALGQGPQFIFQYYREEENGRGNFPPRFSGLQFPNYSSELNVNALELDDSALYLCASTNARERVTQYFGPGTRLTVL.

The V gene is TRBV29-1, the J gene TRBJ2-5; the D gene TCRdb calls, TRBD1, cannot be checked with no DNA. CDR1 SQVTM and CDR2 ANQGSEA come from the germline V gene. This CDR3 spans 14 amino acids. CDR3 protein: CSVGPGGRGETQYF.

The chain has TRBV7-9 and TRBJ2-2. The germline V gene encodes CDR1 SEHNR and CDR2 FQNEAQ (reference sequence). This CDR3 has 14 residues. The CDR3 loop is CASSLALETGELFF.

V is TRBV5-4 and J is TRBJ1-1; absent DNA, TCRdb's TRBD1 call cannot be checked. The germline V gene has CDR1 SGHNT and CDR2 YYREEE (reference sequence). The CDR3 extends over 15 amino acids. CDR3 sequence reads: CASSSGGTGPSEAFF.

The J gene is TRBJ2-3, the V gene TRBV20-1; the D call from TCRdb, TRBD2, cannot be confirmed without DNA. The CDR3 sequence is 12 residues long. CDR1 and CDR2 from the germline V gene are DFQATT and SNEGSKA (reference sequence). The CDR3 protein is CSASGGKNTQYF.

The rearrangement links TRBV3-1 to TRBJ2-1. Germline V gene sequence: CDR1 LGHDT, CDR2 YNNKEL (reference sequence). The CDR3 is made up of 13 amino acids. CDR3 residues: CASSPYNRHEQFF.

This chain joins TRBV28 and TRBJ2-1; TCRdb proposes TRBD1, but this gene call is untestable without DNA. Germline V lookup: CDR1 MDHEN, CDR2 SYDVKM. CDR3 length: 14 residues. The CDR3 sequence is CASTRGPIYNEQFF.

The chain combines TRBV29-1 with TRBJ2-2; TCRdb names TRBD2, which stays unverified in the absence of DNA. Germline V gives CDR1 SQVTM, CDR2 ANQGSEA. The CDR3 consists of 15 residues. The CDR3 protein is CSVIVAGALTGELFF.

This chain uses TRBV14 with TRBJ1-3; TCRdb names TRBD1, which stays unverified in the absence of DNA. CDR3 length equals 17 residues. Germline lookup yields CDR1 SGHDN and CDR2 FVKESK. CDR3 loop: CASSPRPGGTSGNTIYF.

The chain employs TRBV27 and TRBJ1-4; the D gene TCRdb calls, TRBD1, cannot be checked with no DNA. Germline-derived CDR1 and CDR2 are MNHEY and SMNVEV (reference sequence). The length of the CDR3 is 15 residues. CDR3 sequence: CASRLDRGSNEKLFF.

The chain employs TRBV10-3 and TRBJ2-2; TCRdb indicates TRBD2, and absent DNA this call remains unverified. The CDR3 is 14 amino acids. CDR1 is ENHRY and CDR2 is SYGVKD in the germline V gene. The CDR3 protein is CAIHSGVSTGELFF.

The rearrangement joins TRBV13 to TRBJ2-5; as DNA is missing, the TRBD1 call by TCRdb cannot be tested. Germline loops: CDR1 PRHDT, CDR2 FYEKMQ (reference sequence). This CDR3 spans 15 amino acids. CDR3 in amino acids: CASILSGTGGKTQYF.

The rearrangement uses TRBV7-8 and TRBJ2-2; checking the TCRdb D call of TRBD2 is not possible without DNA. The CDR3 spans 16 residues. The germline V gene encodes CDR1 SGHVS and CDR2 FQNEAQ. The CDR3 sequence: CASSAAGRAGTGELFF.